This entry lists 11 T cell receptor beta chains sequenced from one sample in a study of T cells in Graves' hyperthyroidism and ophthalmopathy. The TCR beta CDR3 regions underwent amplification using RNA transcripts as the source. Carried out on the TCR CDR3, a first-round RT-PCR used the HTBI primer set. TCRdb passed the multiplex PCR reads through MiXCR, listing each CDR3 protein once. The table has roughly 510,000 distinct CDR3 sequences, 46% seen once. Specimen: peripheral blood or thyroid tissue (not recorded which). The receptors were sampled from an adult woman with Graves' disease, either hyperthyroidism or ophthalmopathy (not recorded which).

The table lists this clonotype with a few counts. Sequence at one end of the junction differs from germline and may be a read error. The rearrangement uses TRBV9 and TRBJ2-2; D could derive from TRBD1 or TRBD2 (5 bases each). Per germline, CDR1 SGDLS and CDR2 YYNGEE. CDR3 length: 15 amino acids. The CDR3 sequence: CTSSEGLRGTGELFF. CDR3 in DNA: TGTACCAGCAGTGAGGGGCTCCGGGGAACCGGGGAGCTGTTTTTT. Complete variable domain (other parts from reference TRBV9 and TRBJ2-2): DSGVTQTPKHLITATGQRVTLRCSPRSGDLSVYWYQQSLDQGLQFLIQYYNGEERAKGNILERFSAQQFPDLHSELNLSSLELGDSALYFCTSSEGLRGTGELFFGEGSRLTVL.

This clonotype was counted a few times. A junction end diverges from the germline sequence, so it may reflect a read error. The chain joins TRBV3-1 to TRBJ1-3, with 7 nucleotides matching TRBD1. CDR3 size: 16 residues. CDR1 is LGHDT and CDR2 is YNNKEL in the germline V gene (reference sequence). The DNA for the CDR3 is TGTGCCAGCACCCAAGACAGGGAAGATTCGGGAAACACCATATATTTT. This translates into CASTQDREDSGNTIYF.

This clonotype was seen at least ten times. The gene calls are TRBV5-1 and TRBJ2-7, with 7 positions matching TRBD2. V dropped 3 bases and J dropped 3; count of bases not matched to a gene: 15. Per germline, CDR1 SGHRS and CDR2 YFSETQ. This CDR3 contains 17 residues. Written as DNA, the CDR3 is TGCGCCAGCAGCTCAGTCGCCTACAGCGGGACGCTCTACGAGCAGTACTTC. It encodes CASSSVAYSGTLYEQYF.

This clonotype was detected once. The rearrangement links TRBV19 to TRBJ1-2; D is unresolved. Trimming pared 10 bases from V and 4 bases from J, leaving 16 bases between. CDR3 length: 13 amino acids. Germline V gene sequence: CDR1 LNHDA, CDR2 SQIVND (reference sequence). For the CDR3, the DNA is TGTGCCACCAGGAGGAGCGGGAGCTATGGCTACACCTTC. The encoded protein is CATRRSGSYGYTF.

This rearrangement joins TRBV10-3 to TRBJ1-2, with 7 bases that match TRBD1. Germline CDR1 reads ENHRY; CDR2 reads SYGVKD. The V gene end was trimmed by 6 bases and the J gene end by 12 bases; junction bases not matched to a gene: 7. This CDR3 contains 11 residues. CDR3 region: CAIRSDRTDTF. DNA for the CDR3: TGTGCCATCAGGTCGGACAGGACGGACACCTTC.

This clonotype was seen a few times. One base away lies a much larger clone, so this may be a sequencing read error. Lacking the conserved final phenylalanine or tryptophan, this CDR3 likely reflects a read error. J is TRBJ1-1 and V is TRBV19, with TRBD1 as a possible D gene (5 bases). Germline CDR1 and CDR2: LNHDA and SQIVND (reference sequence). The CDR3 runs 14 residues. V dropped 1 base and J dropped 6 bases, with 12 bases sitting between them. The CDR3 sequence: CASSIVYRGAEAFL. The CDR3 nucleotides are TGTGCCAGTAGTATAGTGTACAGAGGGGCTGAAGCTTTCCTT.

CDR3 protein: CASSLLGGKETQYF. CDR3 sequence (DNA): TGTGCCAGCAGCTTATTAGGAGGAAAAGAGACCCAGTACTTC. The chain has TRBV7-9 and TRBJ2-5; possible D gene TRBD2, 5 bases. This CDR3 region has 14 residues. Germline CDR1 is SEHNR and CDR2 is FQNEAQ (reference sequence). Trimming stripped 2 bases from V and 3 bases from J, with 10 bases between.

At least ten counts were recorded for this clonotype. The chain uses TRBV11-1 and TRBJ2-7; the D gene is possibly TRBD1 (5 bases). Germline V gene sequence: CDR1 SGHAT, CDR2 FQDESV (reference sequence). This CDR3 is built from 15 residues. Trimming pared 0 bases from V and 5 bases from J, leaving 14 bases between. The CDR3 nucleotides are TGTGCCAGCAGCTTAGCAGCCACAAGACAGCACGAGCAGTACTTC. Its protein is CASSLAATRQHEQYF.

This clonotype was counted many times. A much bigger clone sits one base away, suggesting this may be a read error. The rearrangement joins TRBV7-2 to TRBJ2-7, with TRBD1 identical over 7 bases. The germline gives CDR1 SGHTA, CDR2 FQGNSA. V lost 5 bases and J lost 4; bases outside the gene matches: 5. This CDR3 has 13 amino acids. CDR3 protein: CTSSDGQAYEQYF. In DNA form, the CDR3 reads TGTACCAGCAGCGATGGACAGGCTTACGAGCAGTACTTC. Filled out from reference TRBV7-2 and TRBJ2-7, the complete variable domain reads GAGVSQSPSNKVTEKGKDVELRCDPISGHTALYWYRQSLGQGLEFLIYFQGNSAPDKSGLPSDRFSAERTGGSVSTLTIQRTQQEDSAVYLCTSSDGQAYEQYFGPGTRLTVT.

This clonotype was detected only a few times. The gene calls are TRBV20-1 and TRBJ1-5; the D gene is possibly TRBD1 (5 bases). Germline V gene data show CDR1 as DFQATT and CDR2 as SNEGSKA (reference sequence). The CDR3 spans 13 residues. V lost 2 bases to trimming and J lost 10 bases, with 15 bases between them. The CDR3 DNA reads as TGCAGTGCTAGACCTGGGGGTGAGGGTCCCCAGCATTTT. It specifies CSARPGGEGPQHF.

This clonotype occurred many times. V gene TRBV20-1 combines with J gene TRBJ1-1; D gene uncertain. Trimming took 3 bases from V and 7 from J, leaving 3 bases between them. This CDR3 has 9 residues. The germline V gene encodes CDR1 DFQATT and CDR2 SNEGSKA (reference sequence). The CDR3 coding sequence is TGCAGTGCTAGGATTGAAGCTTTCTTT. This gives the protein CSARIEAFF.